This entry features one T cell receptor (beta chain) sequence. This specimen includes other DNA sequences encoding the same CDR3. This specimen belongs to a study of blood T cell repertoires in COVID-19. The germline gives CDR1 MNHEY, CDR2 SVGAGI. This CDR3 contains 14 residues. With 6 bases removed from V and 2 bases from J, the gap between germline ends came to 10 bases. Libraries were prepared by immunoSEQ multiplex PCR; TCRdb keeps only in-frame clonotypes and omits some of them. This table has 150,000 to 180,000 clones, approximately 80% appearing once. Sample: peripheral blood. The receptor's source is a woman in her sixties with COVID-19, enrolled during active disease. This chain joins TRBV6-5 and TRBJ1-4; weak D call: TRBD1 (6 bases). This CDR3 reads CASRTGSTNEKLFF. CDR3 DNA: TGTGCCAGCAGAACAGGGTCCACTAATGAAAAACTGTTTTTT.